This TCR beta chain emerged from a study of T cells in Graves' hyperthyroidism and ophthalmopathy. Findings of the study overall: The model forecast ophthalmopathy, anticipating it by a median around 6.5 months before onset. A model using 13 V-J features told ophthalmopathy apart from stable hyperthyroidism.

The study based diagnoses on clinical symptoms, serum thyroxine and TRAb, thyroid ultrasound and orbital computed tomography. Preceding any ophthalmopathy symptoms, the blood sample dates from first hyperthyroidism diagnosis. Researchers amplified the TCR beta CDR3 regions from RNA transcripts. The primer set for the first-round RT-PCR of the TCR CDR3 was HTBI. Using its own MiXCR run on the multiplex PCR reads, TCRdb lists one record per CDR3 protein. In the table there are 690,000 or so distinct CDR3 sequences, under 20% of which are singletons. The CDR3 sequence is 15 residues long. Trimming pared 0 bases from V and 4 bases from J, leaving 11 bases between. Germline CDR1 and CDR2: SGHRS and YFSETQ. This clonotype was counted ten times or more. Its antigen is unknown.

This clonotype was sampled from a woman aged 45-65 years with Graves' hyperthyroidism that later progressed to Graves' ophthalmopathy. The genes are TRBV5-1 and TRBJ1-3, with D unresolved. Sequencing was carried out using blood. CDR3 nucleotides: TGCGCCAGCAGCTTGGAGGAGGTGTCGGGAAACACCATATATTTT. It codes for CASSLEEVSGNTIYF.